This T cell receptor beta chain emerged from a study of Graves' ophthalmopathy and Graves' hyperthyroidism (dated by TCRdb to 2017 to 2018). Concerning the study at large: Peripheral blood samples were taken at the time of initial diagnosis, before any treatment was given. After sampling, hyperthyroidism patients received methimazole starting at 30 mg daily, and ophthalmopathy patients received high-dose intravenous methylprednisolone. To explore V-J signatures distinguishing ophthalmopathy from hyperthyroidism, a discovery set of about 99 patients (about 43 ophthalmopathy, around 55 stable hyperthyroidism) was enrolled. The study used TCR beta repertoire signatures to distinguish Graves' ophthalmopathy from Graves' hyperthyroidism and to predict progression to ophthalmopathy. T-cell repertoires of thyroid tissue and blood were compared in several hyperthyroidism patients. An independent validation cohort was composed of roughly 19 hyperthyroidism patients and 15 to 17 patients who later progressed from hyperthyroidism to ophthalmopathy. In total, 120 to 150 blood samples were TCR-sequenced: around 42 ophthalmopathy, under 85 hyperthyroidism and roughly 17 hyperthyroidism-to-ophthalmopathy patients. The approximately 98 discovery patients were randomly divided into training and test sets at a 7:3 ratio. The research as a whole found: In cross-validation, the 13-signature model distinguished ophthalmopathy from stable hyperthyroidism with approximately 90% sensitivity and around 82% specificity, and in the test set the corresponding values were approximately 80% and 68%. In validation, the model predicted ophthalmopathy progression with less than 71% sensitivity and around 72% specificity; more than ten predicted patients were CT-confirmed with GO in a median of roughly 6.8 months. Sample size was not statistically predetermined, and group allocation was not concealed from the investigators. Most expanded thyroid clonotypes with frequency above 0.001 were also detected in blood, suggesting blood repertoires may reflect the thyroid immune response.

For repertoire sequencing, the TCR beta CDR3 regions were amplified from RNA transcripts. A first-round RT-PCR used HTBI primers with the Qiagen OneStep RT-PCR kit, followed by a second-round multiplex PCR, size selection and purification. Libraries were sequenced paired-end with 100 bp reads on an Illumina HiSeq2000. As for the original processing: Reads were processed with SOAPnuke, discarding reads with adapters, uncalled bases, mean Phred below 15, or no exact constant-primer or identifier match. High-quality paired reads were merged with COPE v1.2.5. Each unique nucleotide sequence was defined as a clonotype, and clonotypes were aligned to IMGT TRB V, D and J references with MiTCR v1.1. Only V-J combinations with frequency above 0.0001 were analysed, covering 98% to 99.2% of repertoires. A TCR clonal expansion and chaos score per V-J combination was defined as the ratio of F50 clonal expansion to chaos observed in the TCRdist matrix. Features were reduced by Welch's t-statistics and random forest to 10 to 15 V-J combinations, which fed a naive Bayes classifier. Thyroid-blood repertoire similarity was quantified with the Morisita-Horn index. Through fastp at Q25 and MiXCR, TCRdb rebuilt clones from the public reads, retaining in-frame beta chains. Rows with a matching CDR3 protein are joined into one entry that keeps the most common DNA and genes. None of the V and J calls come from the authors' own analysis; TCRdb made them. For this sample there are approximately 210,000 distinct CDR3 sequences; 20% to 25% appear just once. The ten largest clones represent under 55% of the sample.

This clonotype was detected once. No cognate antigen has been identified for it. No clone much larger than this one lies a single base away; base qualities are absent. One read alone makes for weak evidence. V sheds 5 bases and J sheds 2 bases, leaving 16 bases between their ends. The CDR3 goes from the cysteine to the phenylalanine over 17 residues. Only the CDR3 DNA stays, 51 bases, in frame from base 1. CDR1 and CDR2 were assigned from the germline V gene (reference sequence) as MNHEY and SMNVEV. The ophthalmopathy patients had moderately to severely active disease, with a Clinical Activity Score of 3 or higher, a NOSPECS grade of 4 or higher, and a disease duration of less than 3 months. Patients were excluded if they had other autoimmune diseases, uncontrolled infections, pregnancy or lactation. Diagnosis was based on clinical symptoms, serum thyroxine, TRAb, thyroid ultrasound and orbital computed tomography. PBMCs were isolated from 10 ml of fresh peripheral blood by Ficoll-Paque density gradient centrifugation. Total RNA was extracted using Trizol reagent, and RNA quality was checked on an Agilent 2100 Bioanalyzer.

The sequencing input was peripheral blood. The receptor was isolated from a woman between 50 and 59 years old with Graves' ophthalmopathy. Donor details come from another sample of the same person, matched by shared clones. This receptor chain uses TRBV27 and TRBJ2-6; the D gene is possibly TRBD1, with 6 bases matching. CDR3 reads: CASSKRDITTGANVLTF. Read as DNA, the sequence is TGTGCCAGCAGTAAGAGGGACATTACGACTGGGGCCAACGTCCTGACTTTC.